This T cell receptor beta chain appears in the sequencing data of a study of metastatic and nonmetastatic thyroid tumors. The J segment lost 0 bases and the V segment lost 5 bases, leaving 7 bases of the junction unmatched. Germline V gene lookup returns CDR1 MNHNS and CDR2 SASEGT. The CDR3 length is 16 residues. All patients were treatment-naive before thyroid surgery. TCRdb reanalyzed the PCR reads with MiXCR. The top ten clones hold about 3.6% of a sample with 25,000 to 30,000 clones, under 15% of them seen once. This clone is judged medium-sized. The clonotype originates from a female donor with papillary thyroid cancer or a benign thyroid nodule (not recorded which). Some clones in this sample may be carry-over from other donors' samples. Sequenced sample: blood. The chain recombines TRBV6-1 with TRBJ1-3; 7 bases align to TRBD1. CDR3 region: CASSSTRGNSGNTIYF. Here the CDR3 DNA reads TGTGCCAGCAGTTCCACCAGGGGGAACTCTGGAAACACCATATATTTT.